The clone carrying this T cell receptor beta chain was counted at least ten times. TCR beta CDR3 regions were amplified from RNA. HTBI primers were used for first-round RT-PCR of the TCR CDR3. A single record per CDR3 protein comes from TCRdb applying MiXCR to the multiplex PCR reads. Of approximately 400,000 distinct CDR3 sequences listed, 15% to 18% are singletons. The data belong to a study of T cells in Graves' hyperthyroidism and ophthalmopathy. This sequence was found in a woman aged 18-29 years with Graves' hyperthyroidism. The sequencing sample was made of blood.

CDR3 bases: TGTGCCAGCAGTACTTCCAGGGGGCGAAATGAAAAACTGTTTTTT. Translated: CASSTSRGRNEKLFF. The chain uses TRBV28 and TRBJ1-4; 8 positions agree with TRBD1. Germline V CDR1 and CDR2: MDHEN, SYDVKM. The CDR3 consists of 15 residues. With 5 bases clipped from V and 5 bases from J, the junction kept 7 bases outside the gene matches.